What follows is one TCR beta chain and its context. Its antigen is not identified. When around 9 days of culture had elapsed, CD4+ T cells were isolated. These data belong to a study of vaccination effects on CD4 cells after COVID-19. Study-wide background: Participants were given two doses of BNT162b2 or mRNA-1273 vaccine. In culture with about 10 IU/ml IL-2 and 9 to 10 ug/ml peptides, PBMC were grown at a few million per well.

Looked up from germline, CDR1 is SEHNR and CDR2 is FQNEAQ (reference sequence). V lost 1 base and J lost 6, with 13 bases in between. This CDR3 spans 14 amino acids. Measured with immunoSEQ multiplex PCR; TCRdb has only the in-frame clones, and not every one. The sample lists fewer than 35,000 clones, less than 85% occurring once. This receptor was identified in a human donor who received a COVID-19 vaccine. Sample: CD4+ T cells from PBMCs cultured without peptide, taken before COVID-19 vaccination. The chain uses TRBV7-9 and TRBJ2-7; D may match TRBD1 or TRBD2 (5 bases each). The CDR3 bases are TGTGCCAGCAGCTTAGGAGGGGTTAAAGGCGAGCAGTACTTC. Its translation: CASSLGGVKGEQYF. The whole variable domain, remainder taken from reference TRBV7-9 and TRBJ2-7, is DTGVSQNPRHKITKRGQNVTFRCDPISEHNRLYWYRQTLGQGPEFLTYFQNEAQLEKSRLLSDRFSAERPKGSFSTLEIQRTEQGDSAMYLCASSLGGVKGEQYFGPGTRLTVT.